The present T cell receptor (beta chain) was sequenced within a study of blood T cells in healthy people across ages. Regarding the study as a whole: When set beside aged donors, long-lived donors presented more naive CD4+ cells and higher diversity.

Of note for this clonotype: Its antigen is unidentified.

Together with a sample-barcoded 5' primer, a J-beta primer mix was included in a second PCR lasting roughly 7 to 11 cycles. TCRdb called the 5' RACE reads again in MiXCR, with one record for every CDR3 protein. Found here are approximately 800,000 distinct CDR3 sequences, more than 20% of them singletons; the top ten hold more than 3%. These same records also appear under a second study, on T cells of mothers and their children. Per that study: More than 5 children and their three healthy Caucasian mothers were the donors.

Sequencing input: blood. The TCR originated in a boy aged 5-17 years in good health.

This chain's CDR3 is CASRFGGRESEQYF. CDR3 nucleotides: TGTGCCAGCAGGTTCGGCGGGAGGGAGAGCGAGCAGTACTTC. V usage is TRBV28 and J usage is TRBJ2-7, with 9 bases fitting TRBD2. The CDR3 contains 14 residues. Germline V gives CDR1 MDHEN, CDR2 SYDVKM. Trimming at V came to 6 bases and at J to 6 bases, leaving 9 bases not matched to a gene.